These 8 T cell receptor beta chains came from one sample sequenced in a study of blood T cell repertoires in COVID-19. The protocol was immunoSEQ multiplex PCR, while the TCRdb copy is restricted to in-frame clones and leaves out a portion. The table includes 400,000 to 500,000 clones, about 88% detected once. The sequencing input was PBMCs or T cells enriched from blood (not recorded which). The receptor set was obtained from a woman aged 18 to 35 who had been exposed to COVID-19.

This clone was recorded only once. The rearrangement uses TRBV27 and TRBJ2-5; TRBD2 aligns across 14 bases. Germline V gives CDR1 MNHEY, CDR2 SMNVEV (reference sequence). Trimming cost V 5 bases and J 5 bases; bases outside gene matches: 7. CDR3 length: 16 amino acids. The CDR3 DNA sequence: TGTGCCAGCAGTCGGAGACTAGCGGGGGGGATGGAGACCCAGTACTTC. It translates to CASSRRLAGGMETQYF.

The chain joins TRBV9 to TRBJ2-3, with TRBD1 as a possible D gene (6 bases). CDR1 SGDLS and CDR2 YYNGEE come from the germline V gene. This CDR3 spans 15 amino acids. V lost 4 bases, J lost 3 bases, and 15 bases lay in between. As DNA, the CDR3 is TGTGCCAGCAGCCCAGGGGCCTCAAGGACAGATACGCAGTATTTT. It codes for CASSPGASRTDTQYF.

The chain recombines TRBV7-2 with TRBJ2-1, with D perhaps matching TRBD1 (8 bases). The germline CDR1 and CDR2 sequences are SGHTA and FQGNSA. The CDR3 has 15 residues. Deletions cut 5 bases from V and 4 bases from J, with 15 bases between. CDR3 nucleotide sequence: TGTGCCAGCAGCCTACAGGGGGGGTCTTACAATGAGCAGTTCTTC. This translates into CASSLQGGSYNEQFF.

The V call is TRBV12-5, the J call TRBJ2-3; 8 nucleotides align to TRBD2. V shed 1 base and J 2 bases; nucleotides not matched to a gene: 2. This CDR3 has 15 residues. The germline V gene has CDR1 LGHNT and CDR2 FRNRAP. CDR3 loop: CASGLGLAYTDTQYF. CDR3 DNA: TGTGCTAGTGGTTTGGGACTAGCGTACACAGATACGCAGTATTTT. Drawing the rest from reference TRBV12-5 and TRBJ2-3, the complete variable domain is DARVTQTPRHKVTEMGQEVTMRCQPILGHNTVFWYRQTMMQGLELLAYFRNRAPLDDSGMPKDRFSAEMPDATLATLKIQPSEPRDSAVYFCASGLGLAYTDTQYFGPGTRLTVL.

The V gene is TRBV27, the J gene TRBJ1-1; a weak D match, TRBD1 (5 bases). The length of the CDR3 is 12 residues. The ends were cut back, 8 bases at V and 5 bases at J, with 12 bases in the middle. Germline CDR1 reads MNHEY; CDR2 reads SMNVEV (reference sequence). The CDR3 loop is CASGTGVTEAFF. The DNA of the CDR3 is TGTGCCAGCGGGACGGGGGTGACTGAAGCTTTCTTT.

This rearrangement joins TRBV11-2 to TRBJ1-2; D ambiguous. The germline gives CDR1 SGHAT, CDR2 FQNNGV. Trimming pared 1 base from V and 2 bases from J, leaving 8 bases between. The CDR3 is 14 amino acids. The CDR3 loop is CASSLAGKNYGYTF. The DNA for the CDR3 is TGTGCCAGCAGCTTAGCGGGGAAGAACTATGGCTACACCTTC.

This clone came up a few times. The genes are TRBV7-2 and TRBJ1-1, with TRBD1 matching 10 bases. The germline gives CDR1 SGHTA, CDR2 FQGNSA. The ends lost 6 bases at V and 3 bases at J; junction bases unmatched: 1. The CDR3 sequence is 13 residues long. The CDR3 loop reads CASSGTGDTEAFF. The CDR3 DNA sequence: TGTGCCAGCAGTGGGACAGGGGACACTGAAGCTTTCTTT.

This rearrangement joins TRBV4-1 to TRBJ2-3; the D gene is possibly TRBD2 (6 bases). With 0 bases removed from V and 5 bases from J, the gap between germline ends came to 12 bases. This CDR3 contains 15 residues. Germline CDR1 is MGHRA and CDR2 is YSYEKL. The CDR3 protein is CASSQDGGRRDTQYF. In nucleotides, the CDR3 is TGCGCCAGCAGCCAAGATGGGGGGAGAAGAGATACGCAGTATTTT.